This TCR beta chain stems from a study of neurological immune-mediated disorders. The overall study: The disease course was relapsing-remitting in roughly 31 and secondary progressive in about 8.5% of the 34 multiple sclerosis patients. Broader study findings: There was no clinical or MRI feature that was associated with the multiple sclerosis repertoire cluster.

The CDR3 runs 12 residues. Trimming stripped 0 bases from V and 1 base from J, with 3 bases between. From germline, CDR1 is DFQATT and CDR2 SNEGSKA (reference sequence). This clonotype was recorded at least ten times. Antigen: not known. 5'RACE generated cDNA with 10-nucleotide random UMIs. TCRdb used MiXCR to reprocess the 5' RACE reads, holding one entry per CDR3 protein. The sample includes 40,000 or so distinct CDR3 sequences, around 2.5% seen only once; the top ten take approximately 2.3%. This receptor was obtained from a man aged 45-65 years with multiple sclerosis. The chain couples TRBV20-1 to TRBJ1-1, with D uncertain. Sequenced material: PBMCs. The CDR3, as DNA: TGCAGTGCTAGAGAAAGGAACACTGAAGCTTTCTTT. Translated, it gives CSARERNTEAFF.